This section outlines one TCR beta chain sequence together with its context. The CDR3 length is 13 residues. Per the germline V gene, CDR1 is SEHNR and CDR2 is FQNEAQ (reference sequence). Trimming shortened V by 6 bases and J by 5 bases, and 10 bases separated the two germline ends. Profiled with immunoSEQ multiplex PCR; TCRdb holds only in-frame clones, not every one. Of about 83,000 clones detected, 90% to 95% appear once; the ten largest clones hold approximately 0.25%. The data were obtained in a study of technical replicates of blood from a handful of donors. The clonotype was recovered from a human donor in good health. This chain links TRBV7-9 with TRBJ1-4; D perhaps matches TRBD1 (5 bases). The sequenced material came from T cells isolated from PBMCs. CDR3 loop: CASRGRGNEKLFF. CDR3 nucleotide sequence: TGTGCCAGCAGGGGACGGGGGAATGAAAAACTGTTTTTT.